Listed below are T cell receptor beta chains from one sample, sequenced in a study of OX40 agonist ivuxolimab in advanced cancers. Data came from immunoSEQ multiplex PCR; TCRdb stores just in-frame clones and leaves some out. There are under 50,000 clones in the sample; 60% to 85% occur only once, and 9.5% to 15% lies in the top ten. The sequences come from CD4+ or CD8+ T cells sorted from blood, collected in a trial of the OX40 agonist ivuxolimab. Receptor source: an adult with an advanced solid tumor such as melanoma, head and neck, liver or kidney cancer. CDR3s include the opening cysteine and the closing phenylalanine or tryptophan. D genes are given only for firm matches. Clone size is given for some rows only: seen once, a few or many times, or a class if the clone is expanded.

. | 15 | . | TRBJ1-1 | TRBV7-2 | TGTGCCAGCAGCTTAGCCCCGACAGCACCTGATGAAGCTTTCTTT | CASSLAPTAPDEAFF
. | 14 | . | TRBJ2-2 | TRBV4-1 | TGCGCCAGCAGCCAAGATTGGCCTGCCGGGGAGCTGTTTTTT | CASSQDWPAGELFF
TRBD1 | 13 | . | TRBJ2-7 | TRBV6-5 | TGTGCCAGCAGGTCCGGGACAGGGCTCGAGCAGTACTTC | CASRSGTGLEQYF
TRBD1 | 13 | . | TRBJ1-2 | TRBV11-3 | TGTGCCAGCAGCTTCGACAGGGGTGCTGGCTACACCTTC | CASSFDRGAGYTF
. | 11 | few | TRBJ1-5 | TRBV6-1 | TGTGCCAGCAGGGAGGGCCTTCCCCAGCATTTT | CASREGLPQHF
TRBD1 | 17 | . | TRBJ1-1 | TRBV10-3 | TGTGCCATCAGGGCTGAACAGGGGGCGCAGGGTGGCACTGAAGCTTTCTTT | CAIRAEQGAQGGTEAFF
. | 15 | . | TRBJ2-5 | TRBV2 | TGTGCCAGCAGGAAGGAGGTGACGGGAGTGGAGACCCAGTACTTC | CASRKEVTGVETQYF
. | 14 | . | TRBJ1-5 | TRBV2 | TGTGCCAGCAGGTCCGGGACATCTAATCAGCCCCAGCATTTT | CASRSGTSNQPQHF
TRBD2 | 16 | . | TRBJ2-2 | TRBV6-5 | TGTGCCAGCAGTTGGGCTAGCGGGATGAACACCGGGGAGCTGTTTTTT | CASSWASGMNTGELFF
. | 13 | . | TRBJ1-4 | TRBV5-1 | TGCGCCAGCAGCCCCCCGGATGCGGAAAAACTGTTTTTT | CASSPPDAEKLFF
TRBD1 | 15 | . | TRBJ1-4 | TRBV7-2 | TGTGCCAGCAGCCCTGGGACAGGGGTTAATGAAAAACTGTTTTTT | CASSPGTGVNEKLFF
TRBD1 | 13 | . | TRBJ1-2 | TRBV28 | TGTGCCAGCAGTTTACGACAGGGGGGAGGCTACACCTTC | CASSLRQGGGYTF
TRBD2 | 14 | . | TRBJ2-1 | TRBV28 | TGTGCCAGTCGCTTGGCGGGAGGGCCGGGTGAGCAGTTCTTC | CASRLAGGPGEQFF
. | 13 | . | TRBJ1-1 | TRBV2 | TGTGCCAGCAGTGAAGCTCCATTCACTGAAGCTTTCTTT | CASSEAPFTEAFF
. | 14 | . | TRBJ1-2 | TRBV6-5 | TGTGCCAGCAGTTACTCGTGGGTGCCCTATGGCTACACCTTC | CASSYSWVPYGYTF
TRBD2 | 15 | . | TRBJ2-1 | TRBV7-2 | TGTGCCAGCAGCCCCACAGCGGGATCGTACAATGAGCAGTTCTTC | CASSPTAGSYNEQFF
. | 15 | medium-sized | TRBJ2-1 | TRBV18 | TGTGCCAGCTCGGGAGAGGTCGGGTCCTACAATGAGCAGTTCTTC | CASSGEVGSYNEQFF
. | 14 | . | TRBJ2-7 | TRBV27 | TGTGCCAGCAGTCCCTCACGGTCCCTGAACGAGCAGTACTTC | CASSPSRSLNEQYF
TRBD1 | 14 | few | TRBJ1-1 | TRBV4-3 | TGCGCCAGCAGCCAAGATAGGGGGCCAACTGAAGCTTTCTTT | CASSQDRGPTEAFF
. | 13 | . | TRBJ1-1 | TRBV5-1 | TGCGCCAGCAGCTTCGGCGGGGCCGCTGAAGCTTTCTTT | CASSFGGAAEAFF
. | 11 | . | TRBJ1-1 | TRBV20-1 | TGCAGTGCTGACCCGAACACTGAAGCTTTCTTT | CSADPNTEAFF
TRBD2 | 15 | . | TRBJ2-3 | TRBV10-2 | TGCGCCAGCAGCTGGACTAGCGGGAGCTCAGATACGCAGTATTTT | CASSWTSGSSDTQYF
TRBD1 | 15 | . | TRBJ1-1 | TRBV5-1 | TGCGCCAGCAGCTTGCGGACAGGGGTTAGCACTGAAGCTTTCTTT | CASSLRTGVSTEAFF
TRBD2 | 15 | . | TRBJ2-5 | TRBV7-9 | TGTGCCAGCACCCAAACTAGCGGGATTCAAGAGACCCAGTACTTC | CASTQTSGIQETQYF
. | 11 | . | TRBJ2-7 | TRBV30 | TGTGCCTGGAGTGGGCAGTACGAGCAGTACTTC | CAWSGQYEQYF
. | 14 | . | TRBJ2-7 | TRBV6-6 | TGTGCCAGCAGTTACACAACTTCCTCCTACGAGCAGTACTTC | CASSYTTSSYEQYF
. | 14 | . | TRBJ1-3 | TRBV6-6 | TGTGCCAGCAGACTAGGGGATACCGGAAACACCATATATTTT | CASRLGDTGNTIYF
. | 14 | once | TRBJ1-5 | TRBV6-5 | TGTGCCAGTGGGGCAACGGAAAGAAATCAGCCCCAGCATTTT | CASGATERNQPQHF
TRBD2 | 16 | . | TRBJ2-3 | TRBV7-2 | TGTGCCAGCAGCTGGGGAGGGTTATTAAGCACAGATACGCAGTATTTT | CASSWGGLLSTDTQYF
TRBD1 | 14 | . | TRBJ2-7 | TRBV28 | TGTGCCAGCAGCCCCGGACAGGGCTTTTACGAGCAGTACTTC | CASSPGQGFYEQYF
. | 14 | once | TRBJ2-7 | TRBV2 | TGTGCCAGCAGTGGACAGCGTAGGTCCTACGAGCAGTACTTC | CASSGQRRSYEQYF
. | 15 | . | TRBJ2-3 | TRBV5-1 | TGCGCCAGCAGCCCCCAGATTAGCGGCACAGATACGCAGTATTTT | CASSPQISGTDTQYF
. | 12 | medium-sized | TRBJ1-3 | TRBV7-9 | TGTGCCAGCAGCTTAGCTCAGAACACCATATATTTT | CASSLAQNTIYF
. | 13 | medium-sized | TRBJ2-1 | TRBV6-1 | TGTGCCAGCAGTGACAGGTACAACGATGAGCAGTTCTTC | CASSDRYNDEQFF
TRBD2 | 13 | . | TRBJ2-5 | TRBV7-2 | TGTGCCAGCAGCTGGGGGGGTGGAGAGACCCAGTACTTC | CASSWGGGETQYF
. | 15 | . | TRBJ1-5 | TRBV7-2 | TGTGCCAGCAGCTTAGTGGGGGAGCGCAATCAGCCCCAGCATTTT | CASSLVGERNQPQHF
TRBD2 | 15 | few | TRBJ2-1 | TRBV19 | TGTGCCAGTACCTTAGCGGGAGGCTCCTACAATGAGCAGTTCTTC | CASTLAGGSYNEQFF
TRBD2 | 14 | . | TRBJ2-1 | TRBV28 | TGTGCCAGCACTAGCGGGAGCTCCTACAATGAGCAGTTCTTC | CASTSGSSYNEQFF
. | 15 | . | TRBJ2-4 | TRBV7-2 | TGTGCCAGCAGGGACGTTCAACTAGCCAAAAACATTCAGTACTTC | CASRDVQLAKNIQYF
. | 15 | once | TRBJ1-3 | TRBV6-6 | TGTGCCAGCAGTCCTGGGGTCGTCTCTGGAAACACCATATATTTT | CASSPGVVSGNTIYF
. | 14 | . | TRBJ2-7 | TRBV29-1 | TGCAGCGTTACCGGGCTAGACGGCTCCTACGAGCAGTACTTC | CSVTGLDGSYEQYF
TRBD2 | 11 | . | TRBJ2-5 | TRBV27 | TGTGCCGTCGGGGGGGAGGAGACCCAGTACTTC | CAVGGEETQYF
TRBD1 | 15 | . | TRBJ2-5 | TRBV7-2 | TGTGCCAGCAGCTTAGTGGCAGGGGGCATCGAGACCCAGTACTTC | CASSLVAGGIETQYF
. | 12 | . | TRBJ1-2 | TRBV7-9 | TGTGCCAGCACCCCTTCTAACTATGGCTACACCTTC | CASTPSNYGYTF
. | 11 | medium-sized | TRBJ2-3 | TRBV29-1 | TGCAGCGCATCAACAGGAGGTACGCAGTATTTT | CSASTGGTQYF
. | 15 | once | TRBJ2-3 | TRBV9 | TGTGCCAGCAGCGTAGTTGGCGGTTCGGCTAATACGCAGTATTTT | CASSVVGGSANTQYF
. | 15 | . | TRBJ1-6 | TRBV6-5 | TGTGCCAGCAGTTACTCGGGACAATATAATTCACCCCTCCACTTT | CASSYSGQYNSPLHF
. | 15 | . | TRBJ2-6 | TRBV2 | TGTGCCAGCAGTGAACATATCGCCGGGGCCAACGTCCTGACTTTC | CASSEHIAGANVLTF
. | 16 | once | TRBJ2-2 | TRBV9 | TGTGCCAGCAGCCAAAGTGGGGGGTCCTACACCGGGGAGCTGTTTTTT | CASSQSGGSYTGELFF
. | 16 | . | TRBJ2-5 | TRBV21-1 | TGTGCCAGCAGCAACCCCCGGGACGGGATTGTAGAGACCCAGTACTTC | CASSNPRDGIVETQYF
. | 14 | . | TRBJ1-4 | TRBV5-1 | TGCGCCAGCAGCTTGATGGGGCGCATAGAAAAACTGTTTTTT | CASSLMGRIEKLFF
. | 16 | . | TRBJ2-5 | TRBV5-4 | TGTGCCAGCAGCTTAAGATCGGCCACAGGGTCAAAGACCCAGTACTTC | CASSLRSATGSKTQYF
. | 12 | . | TRBJ2-7 | TRBV5-1 | TGCGCCAGCAGTTTAGACACCTACGAGCAGTACTTC | CASSLDTYEQYF
. | 15 | . | TRBJ2-7 | TRBV18 | TGTGCCAGCTCACCACCGGCACAGGGTACCTACGAGCAGTACTTC | CASSPPAQGTYEQYF
. | 12 | . | TRBJ1-1 | TRBV7-8 | TGTGCCAGCAGCTTCGGGCAGGGTGAAGCTTTCTTT | CASSFGQGEAFF